These T cell receptor beta chains were read from a single sample in a study of Ad26.COV2.S vaccination and SARS-CoV-2 variants. Here immunoSEQ multiplex PCR was the method, and the copy in TCRdb shows in-frame clones only, minus some. The table has 440,000 or so clones, roughly nine tenths seen once; the top ten hold about 1.7%. This specimen consisted of peripheral blood, obtained in a trial of Ad26.COV2.S vaccine versus placebo. Receptor source: a person aged 18-60 years who received the Ad26.COV2.S COVID-19 vaccine or a placebo. Both conserved end residues are part of each CDR3. The D gene is left open where the match is weak. Size values are once, few and many counts, or a class for expanded clones, and some rows have none.

DNA,CDR3,J,D,V,size
TGCGCCAGCAGCAGACAGGGAGAGGGCCCTGAAGCTTTCTTT,CASSRQGEGPEAFF,TRBJ1-1,TRBD1,TRBV5-1,NA
TGTGCCAGCAGTTCCGCGACTCTTTTGCTTGAAGCTTTCTTT,CASSSATLLLEAFF,TRBJ1-1,NA,TRBV6-6,NA
TGTGCCAGCAGCCAAGATCTTCTTAGCTCCTACAATGAGCAGTTCTTC,CASSQDLLSSYNEQFF,TRBJ2-1,NA,TRBV4-2,NA
TGTGCCTGGAGTGTTTCCGGGAACAATGAGCAGTTCTTC,CAWSVSGNNEQFF,TRBJ2-1,NA,TRBV30,NA
TGTGCCAGCAGCCAACTCAAGGGTGGTACGTACGAGCAGTACTTC,CASSQLKGGTYEQYF,TRBJ2-7,NA,TRBV14,NA
TGTGCCAGCAGCCCCGGGACAGTTCTAAACTATGGCTACACCTTC,CASSPGTVLNYGYTF,TRBJ1-2,TRBD1,TRBV9,NA
TGTGCCAGCAGTAAAAGACAGAGTAACTATGGCTACACCTTC,CASSKRQSNYGYTF,TRBJ1-2,NA,TRBV27,NA
TGTGCCAGCAGTGGGACAGCCAAAAACATTCAGTACTTC,CASSGTAKNIQYF,TRBJ2-4,NA,TRBV25-1,few
TGTGCCAGCTTTACAGGGAGGCTGGGGAACACTGAAGCTTTCTTT,CASFTGRLGNTEAFF,TRBJ1-1,NA,TRBV2,NA
TGTGCCAGCAGCCCCATCGCGGGATCCCCCCGTTACGAGCAGTACTTC,CASSPIAGSPRYEQYF,TRBJ2-7,NA,TRBV14,NA